The 6 T cell receptor beta chains below were found in one sample sequenced in a study of cytomegalovirus exposure and HLA in healthy donors (dated by TCRdb to about 2017). Receptor libraries were prepared by the immunoSEQ multiplex PCR assay. For the multiplex PCR, a mixture combining 60 forward primers for TCR Vbeta segments and 13 reverse primers for TCR Jbeta segments was used. This immuneACCESS table, as held by TCRdb, lists in-frame sequences with V and J called but not all clones. Of the missing ones, under half trace to an unresolved V gene in checked studies; the others have no known cause. The sample records 150,000 to 200,000 clones, around 81% of which are singletons. Together, the top ten hold 1.5% to 2% of the sample. Material for sequencing was PBMCs. All receptors derive from a man between 18 and 35 years old in good health and CMV-seronegative.

This chain joins TRBV5-1 and TRBJ2-3; 7 bases fit TRBD2. Germline-derived CDR1 and CDR2 are SGHRS and YFSETQ. J gave up 6 bases and V 4 bases, and 8 bases lay outside the gene matches. The CDR3 is 14 amino acids. The CDR3 protein is CASSRGGSRDTQYF. CDR3 nucleotide sequence: TGCGCCAGCAGCCGGGGAGGGAGTAGGGATACGCAGTATTTT.

The chain links TRBV9 to TRBJ1-5; 7 bases align to TRBD1. Germline V lookup: CDR1 SGDLS, CDR2 YYNGEE. V gave up 0 bases and J gave up 3 bases; unmatched junction bases: 6. This CDR3 region has 16 residues. The CDR3 DNA follows: TGTGCCAGCAGCGTAGGTCCCCAGGGGGACAATCAGCCCCAGCATTTT. This translates into CASSVGPQGDNQPQHF.

The chain has TRBV20-1 and TRBJ2-5; D gene uncertain. The CDR3 is 11 residues long. V shed 5 bases and J shed 5 bases, with 9 bases lying between them. CDR1 and CDR2 from the germline V gene are DFQATT and SNEGSKA (reference sequence). CDR3: CSAPDWETQYF. Written as DNA, the CDR3 is TGCAGTGCTCCCGACTGGGAGACCCAGTACTTC.

V gene TRBV15 combines with J gene TRBJ1-3, with TRBD1 matching 7 bases. There are 16 residues in the CDR3. V gave up 0 bases and J gave up 1 base; unmatched junction bases: 3. Germline assignment: CDR1 LNHNV and CDR2 YYDKDF (reference sequence). CDR3 amino acids: CATSRDKGASGNTIYF. The CDR3 nucleotides are TGTGCCACCAGCAGAGATAAGGGGGCATCTGGAAACACCATATATTTT.

CDR3 nucleotide sequence: TGTGCCAGCAGCGCCGAGGGTGGGACAGGGGATGAAAAACTGTTTTTT. Protein sequence: CASSAEGGTGDEKLFF. The rearrangement links TRBV9 to TRBJ1-4; 10 nucleotides line up with TRBD1. V gave up 3 bases and J gave up 6 bases; unmatched junction bases: 8. The germline V gene encodes CDR1 SGDLS and CDR2 YYNGEE. The CDR3 consists of 16 residues. The full variable domain, with the rest looked up from reference TRBV9 and TRBJ1-4, is DSGVTQTPKHLITATGQRVTLRCSPRSGDLSVYWYQQSLDQGLQFLIQYYNGEERAKGNILERFSAQQFPDLHSELNLSSLELGDSALYFCASSAEGGTGDEKLFFGSGTQLSVL.

The sample holds one count of this clone. This rearrangement joins TRBV7-6 to TRBJ2-5; a weak D match, TRBD2 (5 bases). Trimming removed 3 bases from V and 7 bases from J, with 15 bases in between. Germline-derived CDR1 and CDR2 are SGHVS and FNYEAQ. This CDR3 region has 14 residues. CDR3 protein: CASSFLRASGTQYF. DNA of the CDR3: TGTGCCAGCAGCTTTTTGAGGGCGTCCGGGACCCAGTACTTC.